The entry below gives a single T cell receptor beta chain sequence along with its context. Its specificity is not known. Trimming took 1 base from V and 6 from J, leaving 22 bases between them. The CDR3 runs 18 residues. Germline loops: CDR1 MGHRA, CDR2 YSYEKL. Treatment in this sample: approximately 10-day PBMC culture with coronavirus spike peptide pools or control peptides (ViraFEST assay). The data are from a study of vaccination and CD4 T cells after COVID-19. Study information: SARS-CoV-2 was confirmed by nasal swab PCR; disease was mild in several, severe in one. Cultures serving as controls received a peptide pool (CEFX or HIV-1 Nef) or no peptide.

The Oncomine TCR Beta short-read assay sequenced DNA from cultured CD4+ T cells. MiXCR, run by TCRdb on the PCR reads, gives a single entry per CDR3 protein. The data contain under 20,000 distinct CDR3 sequences, 53% of them singletons. This TCR derives from a human donor who had recovered from COVID-19. Here the sequenced sample was CD4+ T cells from blood, cultured in vitro, taken before SARS-CoV-2 vaccination. The genes are TRBV4-1 and TRBJ1-5; D gene uncertain. CDR3 protein: CASSQVDMGMSAGQPQHF. As DNA, the CDR3 is TGCGCCAGCAGCCAAGTCGACATGGGCATGAGCGCGGGTCAGCCCCAGCATTTT.